This TCR beta chain is from a study of CD8+ T cells in alopecia areata. Study overall: Treated patients received oral tofacitinib, 5 to 10 mg twice daily.

Reverse transcription of extracted RNA yielded cDNA, which provided the sequencing template. This table comes from immunoSEQ multiplex PCR, and its TCRdb copy is limited to in-frame clones, with some not included. The sample carries hundreds of thousands of clones, roughly two thirds recorded once. The CDR3 extends over 16 amino acids. Germline values: CDR1 SNHLY, CDR2 FYNNEI. Trimming pared 6 bases from V and 1 base from J, leaving 17 bases between. Alopecia areata patients provided lesional scalp punch biopsies and peripheral blood. Whole-study results and caveats: Researchers report lesional scalp, most notably alopecia totalis/universalis, outstripped normal scalp in clonality. Possibly because of HLA-related factors, TCR sharing was less clear across patients than in mice.

For this clone: Its antigen is undetermined.

This receptor was taken from a human donor with alopecia areata. This chain joins TRBV2 and TRBJ2-3; a weak D match, TRBD1 (6 bases). The sequencing used CD4+ T cells sorted from blood, collected at week 0. CDR3 in amino acids: CASRGDRTFGTDTQYF. As DNA, the CDR3 is TGTGCCAGCAGGGGAGACAGGACATTTGGCACAGATACGCAGTATTTT. The full variable domain, rest sourced from reference TRBV2 and TRBJ2-3, is EPEVTQTPSHQVTQMGQEVILRCVPISNHLYFYWYRQILGQKVEFLVSFYNNEISEKSEIFDDQFSVERPDGSNFTLKIRSTKLEDSAMYFCASRGDRTFGTDTQYFGPGTRLTVL.